The sequence of this TCR beta chain was determined in a study of T cells in Graves' hyperthyroidism and ophthalmopathy. There were TCR beta CDR3 regions amplified from RNA transcripts. The study used the HTBI primer set for a first-round RT-PCR of the TCR CDR3. Each CDR3 protein is one row after TCRdb ran MiXCR on the multiplex PCR reads. The table shows about 600,000 distinct CDR3 sequences, with approximately 16% occurring only once. In this sample, this clonotype turned up many times. The CDR3 is 15 residues long. V gave up 0 bases and J gave up 6 bases, with 11 bases separating them. In germline, CDR1 is LGHDT, CDR2 YNNKEL (reference sequence).

The chain is built from TRBV3-1 and TRBJ2-2, with D tentatively TRBD1 or TRBD2 (5 bases each). Sequencing was performed on blood. The sequence was collected from a woman aged 40-49 years with Graves' ophthalmopathy. CDR3 loop: CASSQDQGAPGELFF. The CDR3 DNA reads as TGTGCCAGCAGCCAAGATCAGGGAGCCCCCGGGGAGCTGTTTTTT.